A single T cell receptor (beta chain) is shown here with its context. What it recognizes is unknown. V lost 1 base and J 7 bases, leaving 13 bases between the germline ends. The germline gives CDR1 MNHNS, CDR2 SASEGT. The CDR3 consists of 14 residues. The data stem from a study of beta chain features in type 1 diabetes. A sort by CD45RO/CCR7/CD25/CD127/CD95/CD27 yielded CD4+ naive, central memory, regulatory and stem cell-like memory cells. Findings and limits, study-wide: All four CD4+ subsets of Type 1 diabetes patients contained TCRB CDR3s that were moderately but significantly shorter.

Reverse transcription of all isolated RNA meant that expressed TCRB transcripts were sequenced. Profiled with immunoSEQ multiplex PCR; TCRdb holds only in-frame clones, not every one. The table lists 600,000 to 700,000 clones, around 12% of them singletons. The sequencing input was naive CD4+ T cells from blood. V gene TRBV6-1 combines with J gene TRBJ2-5; unclear D gene. The TCR comes from a man aged 25-45 years with type 1 diabetes. The CDR3 region is CASSEDILSRTQYF. In nucleotides, the CDR3 is TGTGCCAGCAGTGAAGACATCCTTAGTCGGACCCAGTACTTC.